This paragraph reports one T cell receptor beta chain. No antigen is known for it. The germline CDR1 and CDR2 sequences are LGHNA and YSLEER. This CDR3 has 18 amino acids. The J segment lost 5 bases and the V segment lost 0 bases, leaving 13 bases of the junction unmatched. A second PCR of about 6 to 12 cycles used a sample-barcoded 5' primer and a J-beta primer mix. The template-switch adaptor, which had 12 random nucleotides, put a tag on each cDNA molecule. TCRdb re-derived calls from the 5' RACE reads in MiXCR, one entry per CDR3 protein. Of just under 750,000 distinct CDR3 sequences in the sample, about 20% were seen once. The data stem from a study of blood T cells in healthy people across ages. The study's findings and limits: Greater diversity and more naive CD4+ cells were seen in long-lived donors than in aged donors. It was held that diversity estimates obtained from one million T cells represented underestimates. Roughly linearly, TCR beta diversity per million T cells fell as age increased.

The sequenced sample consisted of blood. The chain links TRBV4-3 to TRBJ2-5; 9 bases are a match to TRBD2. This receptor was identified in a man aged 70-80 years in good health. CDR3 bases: TGCGCCAGCAGCCAAGATCGGGGAGGCGGGAGGGCCGGGGAGACCCAGTACTTC. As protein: CASSQDRGGGRAGETQYF.